This T cell receptor beta chain was sequenced for a study of blood T cell repertoires in COVID-19. Study at large: The United States, Italy and Spain were the sources of the acute and convalescent COVID-19 samples. PBMCs, B-cell-depleted T cells, or T cells provided the cDNA or gDNA that made up the material.

Per the study methods: Amplification with reference gene primers provided the estimates of nucleated cell counts. The repertoire was sequenced with immunoSEQ multiplex PCR; TCRdb's copy has only in-frame clones and lacks some. The DNA was the basis for D and trimming; V, J and clone size are from that table. The table has approximately 200,000 clones, around 85% seen once. The CDR3 spans 13 residues. V was pared by 1 base and J by 4 bases, with 7 bases between. The germline V gene encodes CDR1 SGHDT and CDR2 YYEEEE. Sequences were obtained from peripheral blood. The TCR was taken from a man aged 30 to 39 with acute or convalescent COVID-19. The chain couples TRBV5-6 to TRBJ2-3; D ambiguous. The CDR3 DNA reads TGTGCCAGCAGCTTGTTTGGGCCAGATACGCAGTATTTT. Its protein product is CASSLFGPDTQYF.